Following are 28 T cell receptor beta chains from one sample sequenced in a study of OX40 agonist ivuxolimab in advanced cancers. Assay: immunoSEQ multiplex PCR; the TCRdb copy retains only in-frame clones and omits some. The sample holds 43,000 or so clones, around 90% seen once. The specimen comprised CD4+ or CD8+ T cells sorted from blood, sampled in a trial of the OX40 agonist ivuxolimab. These receptors came from an adult with an advanced solid tumor such as melanoma, head and neck, liver or kidney cancer.

The chain carries TRBV5-1 and TRBJ2-5; D is undetermined. Trimming removed 5 bases from V and 4 bases from J, with 15 bases in between. This CDR3 spans 14 amino acids. Looked up from germline, CDR1 is SGHRS and CDR2 is YFSETQ. The CDR3, as DNA: TGCGCCAGCAGAAGACTCGAGGTGGGAGAGACCCAGTACTTC. Translation gives CASRRLEVGETQYF. Full variable domain (missing parts from reference TRBV5-1 and TRBJ2-5): KAGVTQTPRYLIKTRGQQVTLSCSPISGHRSVSWYQQTPGQGLQFLFEYFSETQRNKGNFPGRFSGRQFSNSRSEMNVSTLELGDSALYLCASRRLEVGETQYFGPGTRLLVL.

This clone has a single count. The chain has TRBV28 and TRBJ2-7, with 9 bases matching TRBD2. CDR1 and CDR2 from the germline V gene are MDHEN and SYDVKM. This CDR3 has 14 amino acids. Losses at the gene ends were 3 bases for V and 8 bases for J; bases not matched to a gene: 8. The CDR3 sequence: CASSFSSGTSQQYF. CDR3 bases: TGTGCCAGCAGTTTTTCTAGCGGGACCTCTCAGCAGTACTTC. Variable domain in full (rest from reference TRBV28 and TRBJ2-7): DVKVTQSSRYLVKRTGEKVFLECVQDMDHENMFWYRQDPGLGLRLIYFSYDVKMKEKGDIPEGYSVSREKKERFSLILESASTNQTSMYLCASSFSSGTSQQYFGPGTRLTVT.

V gene TRBV30 combines with J gene TRBJ2-1; 12 positions agree with TRBD2. This CDR3 spans 14 amino acids. CDR1 and CDR2 from the germline V gene are GTSNPN and SVGIG (reference sequence). V dropped 4 bases and J dropped 9; count of bases not matched to a gene: 7. The CDR3 DNA sequence: TGTGCCTGGACCTCTAGCGGGAGGGCCGGTGAGCAGTTCTTC. It yields the protein CAWTSSGRAGEQFF. The full variable domain, completed using reference TRBV30 and TRBJ2-1, is SQTIHQWPATLVQPVGSPLSLECTVEGTSNPNLYWYRQAAGRGLQLLFYSVGIGQISSEVPQNLSASRPQDRQFILSSKKLLLSDSGFYLCAWTSSGRAGEQFFGPGTRLTVL.

This clone appeared a single time. The V and J genes are TRBV7-9 and TRBJ2-1; 7 bases align to TRBD1. This CDR3 spans 14 amino acids. The germline CDR1 and CDR2 sequences are SEHNR and FQNEAQ (reference sequence). The V and J ends lost 2 bases and 9 bases, in that order; junction bases with no gene match: 7. The DNA for the CDR3 is TGTGCCAGCAGCTTACGGCCACAGGGGTCTGAGCAGTTCTTC. Translating gives CASSLRPQGSEQFF.

This chain connects TRBV2 to TRBJ2-7; no clear D gene. This CDR3 has 11 residues. Germline values: CDR1 SNHLY, CDR2 FYNNEI. V was clipped by 6 bases and J by 2 bases, with 5 bases between them. The CDR3 spells CASRVTYEQYF. CDR3 DNA sequence: TGTGCCAGCAGGGTTACCTACGAGCAGTACTTC.

A few counts support this clone. The chain couples TRBV19 to TRBJ2-3; 10 nucleotides agree with TRBD2. V was clipped by 1 base and J by 7 bases; unmatched bases: 5. The CDR3 runs to 15 residues. The germline gives CDR1 LNHDA, CDR2 SQIVND (reference sequence). The CDR3, as DNA: TGTGCCAGTAGTATAGCCGGGACTAGCGAGCATACGCAGTATTTT. Residues: CASSIAGTSEHTQYF.

The chain has TRBV10-1 and TRBJ2-2; D is undetermined. This CDR3 is 17 amino acids long. Trimming cost V 2 bases and J 0 bases, with 13 bases left between them. Germline V gene data show CDR1 as WNHNN and CDR2 as SYGVQD (reference sequence). This chain's CDR3 is CASSELSGAANTGELFF. Here the CDR3 DNA reads TGCGCCAGCAGTGAGCTCTCGGGCGCTGCGAACACCGGGGAGCTGTTTTTT.

This clone is a singleton in its sample. The CDR3 coding sequence is TGTGCCAGCAGCTTAGTACAGAACTACGAGCAGTACTTC. Protein: CASSLVQNYEQYF. The chain uses TRBV7-2 and TRBJ2-7; D unresolved. CDR1 is SGHTA, CDR2 FQGNSA, per germline. This CDR3 spans 13 amino acids. Trimming took 1 base from V and 3 from J, leaving 7 bases between them.

This rearrangement joins TRBV5-1 to TRBJ2-3, with 11 bases fitting TRBD2. J gave up 6 bases and V 2 bases, and 5 bases lay outside the gene matches. Per germline, CDR1 SGHRS and CDR2 YFSETQ. There are 15 residues in the CDR3. CDR3 DNA: TGCGCCAGCAGCTTAATAGCGGGAGGGGCGGATACGCAGTATTTT. Translation: CASSLIAGGADTQYF.

This clone has just one count. The chain is built from TRBV7-3 and TRBJ1-1; 8 nucleotides line up with TRBD1. Losses at the gene ends were 6 bases for V and 4 bases for J; bases not matched to a gene: 7. Germline CDR1 reads SGHTA; CDR2 reads FQGTGA. The CDR3 length is 14 residues. The CDR3 bases are TGTGCCAGCAGGCGAGACAGGGGTAGCACTGAAGCTTTCTTT. Amino acid sequence: CASRRDRGSTEAFF.

The genes are TRBV5-6 and TRBJ2-5; either TRBD1 or TRBD2 may fit D (5 bases each). V lost 1 base and J lost 0, with 10 bases in between. Germline CDR1 and CDR2: SGHDT and YYEEEE. CDR3 length: 15 residues. The CDR3 DNA reads as TGTGCCAGCAGCTTGCTAAAGGGACACCAAGAGACCCAGTACTTC. Its protein product is CASSLLKGHQETQYF.

This chain connects TRBV19 to TRBJ2-7, with 11 nucleotides matching TRBD2. There are 15 residues in the CDR3. CDR1 and CDR2 (germline): LNHDA, SQIVND (reference sequence). Germline trimming cut 5 bases from V and 4 bases from J; bases unmatched to any gene: 7. CDR3 sequence (DNA): TGTGCCAGTAGTCCCACTAGCGGGAGTTGGTACGAGCAGTACTTC. Residues: CASSPTSGSWYEQYF.

The chain joins TRBV28 to TRBJ1-2, with 7 bases that match TRBD1. After removal of 4 bases from V and 4 bases from J, the junction contained 3 bases not matched to a gene. The CDR3 totals 13 residues. Germline V gene data show CDR1 as MDHEN and CDR2 as SYDVKM. The CDR3 protein is CASSSDRFYGYTF. CDR3 DNA sequence: TGTGCCAGCAGTTCGGACAGGTTCTATGGCTACACCTTC.

The gene calls are TRBV18 and TRBJ2-1; D ambiguous. V shed 3 bases and J shed 14 bases, with 23 bases lying between them. The length of the CDR3 is 15 residues. From germline, CDR1 is KGHSH and CDR2 LQKENI. This CDR3 reads CASSPLALAESGEFF. CDR3 sequence (DNA): TGTGCCAGCTCACCCTTGGCCTTAGCAGAATCTGGAGAGTTCTTC.

The chain carries TRBV19 and TRBJ2-3, with TRBD1 identical over 10 bases. Germline V gene sequence: CDR1 LNHDA, CDR2 SQIVND (reference sequence). V shed 5 bases and J 3 bases; nucleotides not matched to a gene: 5. The CDR3 has 15 amino acids. The chain's CDR3 is CASSPRTGGTDTQYF. The DNA for the CDR3 is TGTGCCAGTAGTCCTCGGACAGGGGGAACAGATACGCAGTATTTT.

The rearrangement joins TRBV30 to TRBJ1-1; no firm D call. The germline CDR1 and CDR2 sequences are GTSNPN and SVGIG (reference sequence). V was pared by 8 bases and J by 4 bases, with 17 bases between. The CDR3 spans 13 residues. The CDR3 bases are TGTGCCCTCGGGTGGGAATCTAGCACTGAAGCTTTCTTT. Its translation is CALGWESSTEAFF.

V usage is TRBV29-1 and J usage is TRBJ1-1, with D perhaps TRBD1 (6 bases). Germline V CDR1 and CDR2: SQVTM, ANQGSEA. The CDR3 consists of 11 residues. Between the trimmed V and J ends, which lost 7 bases and 7 bases, there was a span of 13 bases. The DNA for the CDR3 is TGCAGCGCTAGGGGGGCTGATGAAGCTTTCTTT. Its protein product is CSARGADEAFF. The complete variable domain, with remaining parts taken from reference TRBV29-1 and TRBJ1-1, reads SAVISQKPSRDICQRGTSLTIQCQVDSQVTMMFWYRQQPGQSLTLIATANQGSEATYESGFVIDKFPISRPNLTFSTLTVSNMSPEDSSIYLCSARGADEAFFGQGTRLTVV.

V is TRBV28 and J is TRBJ1-2; the D gene is possibly TRBD1 (5 bases). Per the germline V gene, CDR1 is MDHEN and CDR2 is SYDVKM. Deletions cut 1 base from V and 7 bases from J, with 10 bases between. CDR3 length: 13 residues. In DNA, the CDR3 is TGTGCCAGCAGTTTATCCCCTACAGGTGGCTACACCTTC. It codes for CASSLSPTGGYTF.

CDR3 nucleotides: TGTGCCAGCAGCCAAGGACTAGTCGGGTACAATGAGCAGTTCTTC. Translation: CASSQGLVGYNEQFF. V is TRBV7-9 and J is TRBJ2-1; 7 bases are a match to TRBD2. The trim removed 5 bases at V and 4 bases at J, leaving 8 bases unmatched. Germline V gene lookup returns CDR1 SEHNR and CDR2 FQNEAQ (reference sequence). The CDR3 runs to 15 residues.

This chain connects TRBV2 to TRBJ2-3, with 12 positions matching TRBD2. CDR1 is SNHLY and CDR2 is FYNNEI in the germline V gene. The V gene end was trimmed by 7 bases and the J gene end by 6 bases; junction bases not matched to a gene: 5. The CDR3 runs to 14 residues. The CDR3 is CASKGLAGPDTQYF. CDR3 nucleotides: TGTGCCAGCAAAGGACTAGCGGGACCTGATACGCAGTATTTT.

This rearrangement joins TRBV28 to TRBJ2-5, with 12 bases aligning to TRBD2. Trimming at V came to 6 bases and at J to 4 bases, leaving 6 bases not matched to a gene. CDR3 length: 15 amino acids. Looked up from germline, CDR1 is MDHEN and CDR2 is SYDVKM. DNA of the CDR3: TGTGCCAGCAGCCGGACTAGCGGGATGGGAGAGACCCAGTACTTC. As protein: CASSRTSGMGETQYF.

This chain joins TRBV5-1 and TRBJ2-3, with D uncertain. CDR1 is SGHRS and CDR2 is YFSETQ in the germline V gene. Trimming removed 1 base from V and 2 bases from J, with 8 bases in between. This CDR3 spans 14 amino acids. In DNA, the CDR3 is TGCGCCAGCAGCTTGTTCGGGTCCACAGATACGCAGTATTTT. This translates into CASSLFGSTDTQYF.

The V and J genes are TRBV6-6 and TRBJ2-7; D call uncertain. Germline values: CDR1 MNHNY, CDR2 SVGAGI (reference sequence). V was clipped by 6 bases and J by 4 bases, with 10 bases between them. This CDR3 has 12 amino acids. The CDR3 loop is CASSPSSYEQYF. The CDR3 bases are TGTGCCAGCAGCCCGAGCTCTTACGAGCAGTACTTC.

The CDR3 region is CASSQTSSVSYEQYF. The CDR3 nucleotides read TGTGCCAGCTCACAAACGTCGAGCGTCTCCTACGAGCAGTACTTC. J is TRBJ2-7 and V is TRBV18; D call uncertain. Trimming left V 4 bases short and J 0 bases short, with 13 bases between. This CDR3 contains 15 residues. Germline CDR1 and CDR2: KGHSH and LQKENI.

This sequence joins TRBV18 and TRBJ2-7; TRBD2 matches at 7 bases. Germline V CDR1 and CDR2: KGHSH, LQKENI. The CDR3 is 15 residues long. Trimming removed 3 bases from V and 1 base from J; junction bases left unmatched: 6. The CDR3 DNA reads TGTGCCAGCTCACCGGGGGGAGGGATTTCCTACGAGCAGTACTTC. Its translation is CASSPGGGISYEQYF.

The chain uses TRBV5-6 and TRBJ1-6; D is perhaps TRBD1 (6 bases). The CDR3 is 16 amino acids. Germline assignment: CDR1 SGHDT and CDR2 YYEEEE. Trimming took off 4 bases at V and 1 base at J, with 12 bases between the two ends. DNA of the CDR3: TGTGCCAGCAGCGCTCACAGGGAATCCTATAATTCACCCCTCCACTTT. This encodes CASSAHRESYNSPLHF.

For the CDR3, the DNA is TGTGCTAGTGGTTCGGGACTGTCAGATACGCAGTATTTT. The encoded protein is CASGSGLSDTQYF. The chain recombines TRBV12-5 with TRBJ2-3; possible D gene TRBD2, 6 bases. V lost 4 bases and J lost 4, with 9 bases in between. Germline assignment: CDR1 LGHNT and CDR2 FRNRAP. The CDR3 consists of 13 residues.

The rearrangement uses TRBV27 and TRBJ2-7; the match to TRBD2 covers 9 bases. The CDR3 sequence is 13 residues long. Germline lookup yields CDR1 MNHEY and CDR2 SMNVEV (reference sequence). V lost 6 bases and J lost 1; bases outside the gene matches: 1. CDR3 in amino acids: CASRTSGSYEQYF. In nucleotides, the CDR3 is TGTGCCAGCAGGACTAGCGGTTCCTACGAGCAGTACTTC.